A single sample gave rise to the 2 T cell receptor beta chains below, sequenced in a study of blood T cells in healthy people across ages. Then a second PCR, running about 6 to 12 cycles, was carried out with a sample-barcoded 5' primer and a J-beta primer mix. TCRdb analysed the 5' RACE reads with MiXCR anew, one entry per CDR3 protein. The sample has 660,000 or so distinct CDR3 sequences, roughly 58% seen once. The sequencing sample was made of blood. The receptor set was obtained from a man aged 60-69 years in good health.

The DNA of the CDR3 is TGTGCCAGCAGTTCTCAGCGAGCGGGAACCTACAATGAGCAGTTCTTC. Translating it yields CASSSQRAGTYNEQFF. V gene TRBV12-3 or TRBV12-4 combines with J gene TRBJ2-1, with 7 bases matching TRBD2. V lost 4 bases and J lost 2; bases outside the gene matches: 8. The CDR3 has 16 amino acids.

The chain's CDR3 is CASSEHGGGEQFF. The CDR3 DNA follows: TGCGCCAGCAGTGAGCATGGGGGTGGTGAGCAGTTCTTC. V is TRBV10-1 and J is TRBJ2-1; perhaps D is TRBD1 or TRBD2 (5 bases each). Per the germline V gene, CDR1 is WNHNN and CDR2 is SYGVQD (reference sequence). The CDR3 is made up of 13 amino acids. V was pared by 2 bases and J by 9 bases, with 11 bases between.